The 5 T cell receptor beta chains reported below all come from one sample, sequenced in a study of T cells in Graves' hyperthyroidism and ophthalmopathy. TCR beta CDR3 regions were amplified from RNA transcripts. Primed by the HTBI set, a first-round RT-PCR was run on the TCR CDR3. TCRdb called the multiplex PCR reads again in MiXCR, with one record for every CDR3 protein. In the table there are a few hundred thousand distinct CDR3 sequences, roughly 13% of which are singletons. The sample comprised blood. The receptors stem from a man aged 25 to 40 with Graves' hyperthyroidism that later progressed to Graves' ophthalmopathy.

This clonotype has just a few counts. The chain combines TRBV20-1 with TRBJ1-5, with D unresolved. Trimming removed 1 base at V and 5 bases at J, with 6 bases between. The V gene's germline CDR1 is DFQATT and CDR2 SNEGSKA (reference sequence). The CDR3 spans 12 residues. CDR3 residues: CSARVPHQPQHF. Here the CDR3 DNA reads TGCAGTGCTAGAGTACCCCATCAGCCCCAGCATTTT.

In its sample, this clonotype was seen a few times. This sequence joins TRBV9 and TRBJ1-6, with 7 bases aligning to TRBD1. Germline loops: CDR1 SGDLS, CDR2 YYNGEE. After removal of 1 base from V and 6 bases from J, the junction contained 4 bases not matched to a gene. This CDR3 has 15 residues. CDR3 DNA sequence: TGTGCCAGCAGCGTAAGGTCAGGGGGTAATTCACCCCTCCACTTT. Translation: CASSVRSGGNSPLHF. Complete variable domain (other parts from reference TRBV9 and TRBJ1-6): DSGVTQTPKHLITATGQRVTLRCSPRSGDLSVYWYQQSLDQGLQFLIQYYNGEERAKGNILERFSAQQFPDLHSELNLSSLELGDSALYFCASSVRSGGNSPLHFGNGTRLTVT.

This clonotype has more than one count but fewer than ten. The rearrangement joins TRBV20-1 to TRBJ2-1, with D maybe TRBD1 (5 bases). This CDR3 comprises 14 residues. Germline CDR1 is DFQATT and CDR2 is SNEGSKA (reference sequence). Trimming removed 2 bases at V and 5 bases at J, with 13 bases between. CDR3 in DNA: TGCAGTGCTAGATATCAGGGCCCCCACAATGAGCAGTTCTTC. Amino acid sequence: CSARYQGPHNEQFF.

In this sample, this clonotype turned up many times. The V gene is TRBV5-5, the J gene TRBJ2-1; a weak D match, TRBD1 (5 bases). Germline V lookup: CDR1 SGHKS, CDR2 YYEKEE (reference sequence). Between the trimmed V and J ends, which lost 4 bases and 4 bases, there was a span of 15 bases. CDR3 length: 15 residues. In nucleotides, the CDR3 is TGTGCCAGCAGCGTCCAGGGTAGGACATACAATGAGCAGTTCTTC. Its protein product is CASSVQGRTYNEQFF.

V is TRBV5-1 and J is TRBJ1-6; 8 bases line up with TRBD1. The ends lost 0 bases at V and 8 bases at J; junction bases unmatched: 4. Germline loops: CDR1 SGHRS, CDR2 YFSETQ. The CDR3 runs 15 residues. CDR3 in amino acids: CASSLGQGKDSPLHF. The CDR3 DNA sequence: TGCGCCAGCAGCTTGGGACAGGGGAAGGATTCACCCCTCCACTTT. The variable domain in full, with the rest retrieved from reference TRBV5-1 and TRBJ1-6, is KAGVTQTPRYLIKTRGQQVTLSCSPISGHRSVSWYQQTPGQGLQFLFEYFSETQRNKGNFPGRFSGRQFSNSRSEMNVSTLELGDSALYLCASSLGQGKDSPLHFGNGTRLTVT.